This entry lists 31 T cell receptor beta chains sequenced from one sample in a study of T cell responses to AZD1222 COVID-19 vaccine. The protocol was immunoSEQ multiplex PCR, while the TCRdb copy is restricted to in-frame clones and leaves out a portion. The data hold about 93,000 clones, with approximately 92% observed a single time. This material consisted of peripheral blood, taken 28 days after the second AZD1222 dose. The receptors were sampled from an adult who received the AZD1222 COVID-19 vaccine.

The chain uses TRBV19 and TRBJ1-5; 8 nucleotides agree with TRBD1. The CDR3 is made up of 16 amino acids. After removal of 5 bases from V and 6 bases from J, the junction contained 12 bases not matched to a gene. The germline CDR1 and CDR2 sequences are LNHDA and SQIVND (reference sequence). The CDR3 spells CASSQRADRGGQPQHF. DNA for the CDR3: TGTGCCAGTAGTCAACGAGCCGACAGGGGCGGTCAGCCCCAGCATTTT.

V is TRBV5-1 and J is TRBJ2-1; 14 bases line up with TRBD2. The germline V gene encodes CDR1 SGHRS and CDR2 YFSETQ. The CDR3 runs 15 residues. The V segment lost 4 bases and the J segment 10 bases; nucleotides outside the gene matches: 7. The CDR3 DNA reads TGCGCCAGCAGCAAGACTAGCGGGAGGGCGAGAGAGCAGTTCTTC. Translated: CASSKTSGRAREQFF.

The chain recombines TRBV6-4 with TRBJ1-1, with 9 bases lining up with TRBD1. CDR1 and CDR2 (germline): MRHNA, SNTAGT. The CDR3 has 13 residues. J gave up 6 bases and V 6 bases, and 5 bases lay outside the gene matches. In DNA form, the CDR3 reads TGTGCCAGCAGACCGGGACAGGGATCTGAAGCTTTCTTT. The encoded protein is CASRPGQGSEAFF.

V is TRBV25-1 and J is TRBJ2-5; TRBD2 agrees at 10 bases. Germline V lookup: CDR1 MGHDK, CDR2 SYGVNS. The length of the CDR3 is 14 residues. V trimming: 4 bases; J trimming: 3 bases; junction bases outside the gene matches: 2. CDR3: CASSGAGGEETQYF. In nucleotides, the CDR3 is TGTGCCAGCAGTGGAGCGGGAGGGGAAGAGACCCAGTACTTC.

V and J are TRBV9 and TRBJ2-1, with D possibly being TRBD1 (5 bases). Trimming cost V 7 bases and J 10 bases, with 21 bases left between them. Germline lookup yields CDR1 SGDLS and CDR2 YYNGEE. The CDR3 has 14 residues. CDR3 residues: CASGRPGQVREQFF. The CDR3 bases are TGTGCCAGCGGTAGGCCAGGGCAGGTAAGGGAGCAGTTCTTC.

The V gene is TRBV3-1 (or the pseudogene TRBV3-2), the J gene TRBJ2-1, with TRBD1 matching over 9 bases. Per the germline V gene, CDR1 is LGHDT and CDR2 is YNNKEL (reference sequence). This CDR3 is built from 19 residues. Losses at the gene ends were 4 bases for V and 3 bases for J; bases not matched to a gene: 16. The CDR3 region is CASSREVRDRDFFYNEQFF. CDR3 nucleotide sequence: TGTGCCAGCAGCCGAGAGGTAAGGGACAGGGACTTTTTCTACAATGAGCAGTTCTTC.

The J gene is TRBJ2-7, the V gene TRBV7-3; 7 nucleotides align to TRBD2. The germline gives CDR1 SGHTA, CDR2 FQGTGA. The CDR3 loop spans 15 amino acids. Trimming cost V 5 bases and J 3 bases; bases outside gene matches: 10. CDR3 coding DNA: TGTGCCAGCAGCCGCGGTGTGGGGGGGAACTACGAGCAGTACTTC. This sequence encodes CASSRGVGGNYEQYF.

This clone has more than one count but fewer than ten. This chain joins TRBV20-1 and TRBJ2-1, with 10 bases identical to TRBD2. This CDR3 comprises 11 residues. Losses at the gene ends were 6 bases for V and 12 bases for J; bases not matched to a gene: 5. Germline V gives CDR1 DFQATT, CDR2 SNEGSKA (reference sequence). CDR3: CSAPKRGGQFF. CDR3 DNA: TGCAGTGCCCCGAAGCGGGGGGGGCAGTTCTTC.

The chain combines TRBV7-9 with TRBJ1-2; TRBD1 matches at 8 bases. The V gene end was trimmed by 1 base and the J gene end by 7 bases; junction bases not matched to a gene: 8. In germline, CDR1 is SEHNR, CDR2 FQNEAQ (reference sequence). The CDR3 covers 15 residues. CDR3 region: CASSLGDRGFSGYTF. The CDR3 region has the DNA TGTGCCAGCAGCTTAGGAGACAGGGGTTTCTCTGGCTACACCTTC.

This chain uses TRBV29-1 with TRBJ1-2; the D is unclear. Trimming took off 4 bases at V and 8 bases at J, with 8 bases between the two ends. Germline V gene lookup returns CDR1 SQVTM and CDR2 ANQGSEA. There are 10 residues in the CDR3. The CDR3 bases are TGCAGCGTTGCGGGAGAGGGCTACACCTTC. Translating it yields CSVAGEGYTF.

The sample holds one count of this clone. The V gene is TRBV6-5, the J gene TRBJ2-5; D ambiguous. Germline values: CDR1 MNHEY, CDR2 SVGAGI. This CDR3 comprises 11 residues. Deletions cut 4 bases from V and 5 bases from J, with 5 bases between. CDR3 sequence reads: CASSFGETQYF. For the CDR3, the DNA is TGTGCCAGCAGTTTCGGGGAGACCCAGTACTTC.

This chain links TRBV28 with TRBJ1-6; 7 bases line up with TRBD1. CDR1 is MDHEN, CDR2 SYDVKM, per germline. Losses at the gene ends were 8 bases for V and 7 bases for J; bases not matched to a gene: 5. The length of the CDR3 is 13 residues. In DNA form, the CDR3 reads TGTGCCAGCTCTGACAGGGCCAATTCACCCCTCCACTTT. As protein: CASSDRANSPLHF.

The V call is TRBV27, the J call TRBJ2-1, with 12 positions matching TRBD2. The CDR3 loop spans 17 amino acids. Germline V gene data show CDR1 as MNHEY and CDR2 as SMNVEV (reference sequence). V shed 5 bases and J 3 bases; nucleotides not matched to a gene: 8. The DNA of the CDR3 is TGTGCCAGCAGTGGGACTAGCGGGCCCCGTGTCTACAATGAGCAGTTCTTC. This encodes CASSGTSGPRVYNEQFF.

The chain links TRBV27 to TRBJ1-2; TRBD1 aligns across 8 bases. The CDR3 is made up of 15 amino acids. The germline V gene encodes CDR1 MNHEY and CDR2 SMNVEV (reference sequence). V lost 3 bases to trimming and J lost 4 bases; unmatched junction nucleotides: 7. Here the CDR3 reads CASSLRQGTSYGYTF. The CDR3 bases are TGTGCCAGCAGTTTGCGACAGGGGACGTCCTATGGCTACACCTTC.

DNA of the CDR3: TGTGCCAGCAGTTACATAATAGGGACCTCCTACGAGCAGTACTTC. Residues: CASSYIIGTSYEQYF. The rearrangement links TRBV6-2 or TRBV6-3 to TRBJ2-7, with D tentatively TRBD1 or TRBD2 (5 bases each). Trimming took off 2 bases at V and 0 bases at J, with 11 bases between the two ends. The CDR3 is 15 amino acids. CDR1 and CDR2 (germline): MNHEY, SVGEGT.

The chain links TRBV2 to TRBJ1-4; 7 nucleotides match TRBD1. CDR1 and CDR2 (germline): SNHLY, FYNNEI. The CDR3 extends over 13 amino acids. The J segment lost 8 bases and the V segment lost 6 bases, leaving 6 bases of the junction unmatched. The CDR3 protein is CASRVGTAEKLFF. DNA for the CDR3: TGTGCCAGCAGGGTCGGGACAGCCGAAAAACTGTTTTTT.

This clone is classed as medium-sized. CDR3 sequence: CASGGVYEQYF. The CDR3 DNA is TGTGCCAGCGGAGGGGTCTACGAGCAGTACTTC. The V and J genes are TRBV9 and TRBJ2-7; possible D gene TRBD2, 6 bases. V gave up 7 bases and J gave up 3 bases, with 8 bases separating them. Germline CDR1 is SGDLS and CDR2 is YYNGEE. The CDR3 spans 11 residues.

This clone was seen a few times. The chain employs TRBV6-5 and TRBJ1-1; D remains unclear. V shed 7 bases and J shed 1 base, with 10 bases lying between them. Germline V gene lookup returns CDR1 MNHEY and CDR2 SVGAGI. The CDR3 loop spans 13 amino acids. CDR3 in amino acids: CASTETENTEAFF. The CDR3 nucleotides read TGTGCCAGCACCGAGACTGAGAACACTGAAGCTTTCTTT.

DNA of the CDR3: TGTGCCATCAGTGGTGCTAGAGCCGGGGAGCTGTTTTTT. It codes for CAISGARAGELFF. This rearrangement joins TRBV10-3 to TRBJ2-2; D is uncertain. CDR1 and CDR2 from the germline V gene are ENHRY and SYGVKD. The CDR3 contains 13 residues. V dropped 4 bases and J dropped 6 bases, with 9 bases sitting between them.

The chain has TRBV24-1 and TRBJ1-5, with D tentatively TRBD1 (5 bases). Germline CDR1 and CDR2: KGHDR and SFDVKD. CDR3 length: 13 residues. Trimming took off 5 bases at V and 7 bases at J, with 11 bases between the two ends. CDR3 amino acids: CATSAGGGQPQHF. In nucleotides, the CDR3 is TGTGCCACCAGTGCGGGGGGAGGGCAGCCCCAGCATTTT.

The gene calls are TRBV7-2 and TRBJ2-5; D may be TRBD2 (5 bases). CDR1 SGHTA and CDR2 FQGNSA come from the germline V gene. CDR3 size: 15 residues. The V and J ends lost 3 bases and 2 bases respectively, with 13 bases between them. DNA of the CDR3: TGTGCCAGCAGCTTTTCGGGATCGGGGCAAGAGACCCAGTACTTC. Its protein product is CASSFSGSGQETQYF. The variable domain in full, completed from reference TRBV7-2 and TRBJ2-5, reads GAGVSQSPSNKVTEKGKDVELRCDPISGHTALYWYRQSLGQGLEFLIYFQGNSAPDKSGLPSDRFSAERTGGSVSTLTIQRTQQEDSAVYLCASSFSGSGQETQYFGPGTRLLVL.

The CDR3 sequence: CASSLMPTSGSSDTQYF. As DNA, the CDR3 is TGTGCCAGCAGCTTAATGCCAACTAGCGGGAGTTCAGATACGCAGTATTTT. The chain uses TRBV7-3 and TRBJ2-3, with 11 nucleotides matching TRBD2. This CDR3 is built from 17 residues. With V trimmed by 1 base and J by 4 bases, 7 bases remained unmatched. From germline, CDR1 is SGHTA and CDR2 FQGTGA.

The chain employs TRBV9 and TRBJ2-1; 8 positions agree with TRBD1. With 0 bases clipped from V and 2 bases from J, the junction kept 1 base outside the gene matches. Germline-derived CDR1 and CDR2 are SGDLS and YYNGEE. The CDR3 has 15 amino acids. In DNA, the CDR3 is TGTGCCAGCAGCGTAGGGACAGGGCCCTACAATGAGCAGTTCTTC. The encoded protein is CASSVGTGPYNEQFF.

The chain combines TRBV11-1 with TRBJ2-2; TRBD2 aligns across 7 bases. V shed 4 bases, J shed 0 bases, and the junction held 5 bases outside the gene matches. The CDR3 totals 16 residues. The germline CDR1 and CDR2 sequences are SGHAT and FQDESV (reference sequence). The CDR3: CASSSTAGPNTGELFF. The DNA of the CDR3 is TGTGCCAGCAGCTCTACAGCGGGGCCGAACACCGGGGAGCTGTTTTTT.

The rearrangement uses TRBV6-5 and TRBJ2-7; 7 nucleotides line up with TRBD1. Germline CDR1 and CDR2: MNHEY and SVGAGI. The CDR3 loop spans 13 amino acids. The trim removed 8 bases at V and 5 bases at J, leaving 9 bases unmatched. The CDR3 spells CASSRGSENEQYF. CDR3 sequence (DNA): TGTGCCAGCTCCAGGGGGTCCGAAAACGAGCAGTACTTC.

This clone has a single count. The chain uses TRBV5-1 and TRBJ2-5; 9 bases match TRBD1. The CDR3 is 14 residues long. Germline loops: CDR1 SGHRS, CDR2 YFSETQ. V was pared by 4 bases and J by 5 bases, with 6 bases of the junction left unmatched. CDR3 region: CASSLTGGSETQYF. For the CDR3, the DNA is TGCGCCAGCAGCCTCACAGGGGGCAGCGAGACCCAGTACTTC.

This chain links TRBV15 with TRBJ2-5; D is possibly TRBD1 (6 bases). This CDR3 comprises 15 residues. Trimming pared 3 bases from V and 1 base from J, leaving 12 bases between. Germline CDR1 and CDR2: LNHNV and YYDKDF (reference sequence). DNA for the CDR3: TGTGCCACCAGCAGTCAGGGACACCCCCAAGAGACCCAGTACTTC. It codes for CATSSQGHPQETQYF.

This chain connects TRBV23-1 to TRBJ2-7; 16 bases match TRBD2. Being an ORF, TRBV23-1 has a function that is uncertain. After removal of 2 bases from V and 7 bases from J, the junction contained 5 bases not matched to a gene. The CDR3 runs to 16 residues. CDR3 nucleotide sequence: TGCGCCAGCAGTCAACTTGGGACTAGCGGGAGGGATGAGCAGTACTTC. Amino acid sequence: CASSQLGTSGRDEQYF.

This chain uses TRBV10-3 with TRBJ1-3; 9 bases are shared with TRBD1. The germline gives CDR1 ENHRY, CDR2 SYGVKD. Trimming cost V 4 bases and J 0 bases; bases outside gene matches: 1. The CDR3 sequence is 15 residues long. The DNA of the CDR3 is TGTGCCATCAGTGCGGGACAGGGCTCTGGAAACACCATATATTTT. This encodes CAISAGQGSGNTIYF.

In this sample, this clone turned up a few times. This chain links TRBV4-3 with TRBJ2-2, with a weak D call TRBD2 (6 bases). The CDR3 contains 16 residues. CDR1 and CDR2 (germline): LGHNA, YSLEER. V was trimmed by 1 base and J by 2 bases, leaving 11 bases between them. The CDR3 sequence is CASSQGRDFNTGELFF. CDR3 sequence (DNA): TGCGCCAGCAGCCAAGGCCGGGACTTTAACACCGGGGAGCTGTTTTTT.

The CDR3 region is CASSPEGFYGYTF. The CDR3 bases are TGTGCCAGCTCACCCGAGGGATTTTATGGCTACACCTTC. V gene TRBV18 combines with J gene TRBJ1-2; no reliable D call. CDR1 and CDR2 (germline): KGHSH, LQKENI. V lost 3 bases to trimming and J lost 5 bases, with 10 bases between them. The CDR3 extends over 13 amino acids.